This record covers a single TCR beta chain. Its antigen is as yet unknown. The record originates from a study of prognosis after radiotherapy for stage I lung cancer. Study overall: Enrolled patients had stage I non-small cell lung cancer and entered the cohort between April 2018 and 2019. Oligometastatic NSCLC after surgical resection of the primary tumor was present in five or six patients, while newly diagnosed primary stage I lung tumors were present in roughly 14. Study-wide points: Frequencies of TRBV and TRBJ gene use reportedly varied by whether patients had metastases. Unique TCR clone counts fell after stereotactic body radiation therapy, median about 10,000 versus 6,900.

The V and J ends lost 1 base and 4 bases respectively, with 14 bases between them. The CDR3 runs to 16 residues. Germline lookup yields CDR1 SGHVS and CDR2 FNYEAQ. Using two-round multiplex PCR, the authors amplified TCR beta CDR3 from genomic DNA. It was primers specific to each TRBV and TRBJ gene that first-round PCR used. TCRdb re-derived calls from the multiplex PCR reads in MiXCR, one entry per CDR3 protein. The top ten clones hold 25% to 30% of a sample with 30,000 to 40,000 distinct CDR3 sequences, 32% of them seen once. This material consisted of PBMCs, taken before or after stereotactic body radiation therapy (not recorded which). The TCR originated in a donor at least 50 years old with non-small cell lung cancer. The genes are TRBV7-6 and TRBJ2-1; weak D call: TRBD2 (5 bases). The CDR3 protein is CASSLDPSSRYNEQFF. DNA of the CDR3: TGTGCCAGCAGCTTAGATCCTAGCAGTAGATACAATGAGCAGTTCTTC.